The clone carrying this T cell receptor beta chain came up many times. As for time point: sample taken at primary tumor resection. Unsorted tumor, nontumor lung tissue or cryopreserved PBMC supplied the whole RNA. The donors, 70 or so patients with untreated early-stage non-small cell lung cancer, provided the samples. The sample originates from a study of spatial heterogeneity in lung cancer. Background on the study: The count of detected beta-chain sequences consistently exceeded that of alpha-chain sequences.

The CDR3 consists of 15 residues. Germline V gives CDR1 SEHNR, CDR2 FQNEAQ (reference sequence). V was cut by 3 bases and J by 5 bases, with 14 bases left in between. The library protocol tagged each TCR cDNA with a unique molecular identifier. From the 5' RACE reads, TCRdb called clonotypes with MiXCR, one entry per CDR3 protein. The profile shows approximately 11,000 distinct CDR3 sequences, 3.5% to 5% of them singletons. The material was normal lung tissue next to the tumor, obtained at surgery. The sequence was obtained from a male donor with early-stage non-small cell lung cancer. This chain uses TRBV7-9 with TRBJ1-5; possible D gene TRBD1, 5 bases. CDR3 residues: CASSFYSGQDQPQHF. CDR3 nucleotide sequence: TGTGCCAGCAGCTTTTACTCAGGGCAGGATCAGCCCCAGCATTTT.